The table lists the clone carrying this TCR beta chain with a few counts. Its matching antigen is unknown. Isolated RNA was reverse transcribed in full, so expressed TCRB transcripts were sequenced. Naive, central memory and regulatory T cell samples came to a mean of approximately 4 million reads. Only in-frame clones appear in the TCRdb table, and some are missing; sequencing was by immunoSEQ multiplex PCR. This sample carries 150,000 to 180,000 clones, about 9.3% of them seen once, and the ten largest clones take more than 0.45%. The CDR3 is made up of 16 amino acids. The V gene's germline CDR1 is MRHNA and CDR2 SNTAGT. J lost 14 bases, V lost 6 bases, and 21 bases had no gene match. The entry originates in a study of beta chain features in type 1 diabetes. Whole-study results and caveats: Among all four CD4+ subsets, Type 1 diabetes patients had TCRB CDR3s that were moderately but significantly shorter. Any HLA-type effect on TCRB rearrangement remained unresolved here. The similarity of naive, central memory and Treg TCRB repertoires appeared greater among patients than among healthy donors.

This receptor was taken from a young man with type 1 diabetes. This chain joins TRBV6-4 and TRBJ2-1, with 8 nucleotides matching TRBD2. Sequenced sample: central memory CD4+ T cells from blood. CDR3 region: CASSPQGGTGGPGEFF. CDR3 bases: TGTGCCAGCAGCCCGCAGGGTGGCACGGGAGGGCCCGGAGAGTTCTTC.